Listed here is a single T cell receptor (beta chain). Its antigen remains unknown. TCRdb processed the RT-PCR reads anew with MiXCR; each CDR3 protein has one entry. The repertoire holds around 530,000 distinct CDR3 sequences, 12% seen once, with 10% to 13% in the top ten. This record belongs to a study of response to subunit inactivated influenza vaccine. The length of the CDR3 is 15 residues. Germline V gene data show CDR1 as MNHEY and CDR2 as SVGAGI. The ends were cut back, 4 bases at V and 1 base at J, with 13 bases in the middle. Study-wide points: Authors suggested each seasonal flu vaccination may recruit only limited numbers of new T cells.

V is TRBV6-5 and J is TRBJ1-1, with a possible D match to TRBD1 (6 bases). The source material was PBMCs from blood, sampled on the day of vaccination. The sequence was obtained from a man between 45 and 60 years old who received an inactivated influenza vaccine. CDR3 in DNA: TGTGCCAGCAGTTCCCGAGAGGGACAGAACACTGAAGCTTTCTTT. This translates into CASSSREGQNTEAFF.